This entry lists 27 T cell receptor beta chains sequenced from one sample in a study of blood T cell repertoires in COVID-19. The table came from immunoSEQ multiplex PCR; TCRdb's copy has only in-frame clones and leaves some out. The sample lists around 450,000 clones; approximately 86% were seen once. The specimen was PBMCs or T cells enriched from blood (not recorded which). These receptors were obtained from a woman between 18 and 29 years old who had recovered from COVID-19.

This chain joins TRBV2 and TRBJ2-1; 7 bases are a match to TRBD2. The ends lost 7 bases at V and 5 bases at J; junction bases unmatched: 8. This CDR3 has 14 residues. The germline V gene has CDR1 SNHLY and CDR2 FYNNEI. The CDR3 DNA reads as TGTGCCAGCAATCGGGGGGAGGCGGACAATGAGCAGTTCTTC. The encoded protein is CASNRGEADNEQFF.

The CDR3 is CASSHDWDRGGLETQYF. The CDR3 DNA is TGTGCCAGCAGCCACGACTGGGACAGGGGCGGGCTCGAGACCCAGTACTTC. The chain recombines TRBV27 with TRBJ2-5, with 10 bases lining up with TRBD1. CDR1 MNHEY and CDR2 SMNVEV come from the germline V gene (reference sequence). V shed 6 bases and J 5 bases; nucleotides not matched to a gene: 15. This CDR3 has 17 residues.

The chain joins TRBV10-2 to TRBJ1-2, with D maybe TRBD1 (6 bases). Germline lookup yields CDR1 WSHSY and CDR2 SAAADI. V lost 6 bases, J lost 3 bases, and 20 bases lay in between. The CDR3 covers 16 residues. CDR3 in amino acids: CASRIIKGESDYGYTF. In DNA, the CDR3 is TGCGCCAGCAGGATTATCAAGGGGGAATCAGACTATGGCTACACCTTC.

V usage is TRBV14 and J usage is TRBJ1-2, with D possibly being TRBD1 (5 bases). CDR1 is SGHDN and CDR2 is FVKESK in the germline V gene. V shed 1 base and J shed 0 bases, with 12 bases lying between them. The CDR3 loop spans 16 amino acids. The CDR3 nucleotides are TGTGCCAGCAGCCAAGCGACAGAAGTAGCTAACTATGGCTACACCTTC. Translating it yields CASSQATEVANYGYTF. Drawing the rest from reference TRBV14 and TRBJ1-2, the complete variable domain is EAGVTQFPSHSVIEKGQTVTLRCDPISGHDNLYWYRRVMGKEIKFLLHFVKESKQDESGMPNNRFLAERTGGTYSTLKVQPAELEDSGVYFCASSQATEVANYGYTFGSGTRLTVV.

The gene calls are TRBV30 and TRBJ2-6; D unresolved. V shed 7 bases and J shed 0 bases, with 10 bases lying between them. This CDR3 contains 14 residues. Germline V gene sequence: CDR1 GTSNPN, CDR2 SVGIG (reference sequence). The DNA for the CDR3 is TGTGCCTTCCCCCACAGCTCTGGGGCCAACGTCCTGACTTTC. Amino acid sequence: CAFPHSSGANVLTF.

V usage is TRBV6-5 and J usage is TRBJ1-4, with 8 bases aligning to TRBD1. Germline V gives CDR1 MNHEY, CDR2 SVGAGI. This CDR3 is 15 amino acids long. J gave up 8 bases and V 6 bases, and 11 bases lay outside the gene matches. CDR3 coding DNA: TGTGCCAGCAGCGCACCCGGGACAGGCGGCGAAAAACTGTTTTTT. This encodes CASSAPGTGGEKLFF.

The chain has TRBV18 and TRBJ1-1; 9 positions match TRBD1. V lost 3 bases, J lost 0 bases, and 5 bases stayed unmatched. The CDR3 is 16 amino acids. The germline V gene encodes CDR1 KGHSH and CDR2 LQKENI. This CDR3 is CASSPKRDRVNTEAFF. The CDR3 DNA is TGTGCCAGCTCACCGAAGCGGGACAGGGTGAACACTGAAGCTTTCTTT. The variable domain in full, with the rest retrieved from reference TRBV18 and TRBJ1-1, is NAGVMQNPRHLVRRRGQEARLRCSPMKGHSHVYWYRQLPEEGLKFMVYLQKENIIDESGMPKERFSAEFPKEGPSILRIQQVVRGDSAAYFCASSPKRDRVNTEAFFGQGTRLTVV.

This chain's CDR3 is CAWTRQGEAFF. CDR3 DNA: TGTGCCTGGACCAGACAGGGTGAAGCTTTCTTT. V is TRBV30 and J is TRBJ1-1; 7 bases line up with TRBD1. Trimming cost V 4 bases and J 7 bases; bases outside gene matches: 3. The CDR3 covers 11 residues. CDR1 and CDR2 (germline): GTSNPN, SVGIG (reference sequence).

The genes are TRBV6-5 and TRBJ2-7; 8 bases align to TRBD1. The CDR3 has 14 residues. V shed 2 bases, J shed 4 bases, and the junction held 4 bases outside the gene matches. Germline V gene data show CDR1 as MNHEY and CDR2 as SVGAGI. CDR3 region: CASSYRNRGYEQYF. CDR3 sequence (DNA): TGTGCCAGCAGTTACCGGAACAGGGGGTACGAGCAGTACTTC.

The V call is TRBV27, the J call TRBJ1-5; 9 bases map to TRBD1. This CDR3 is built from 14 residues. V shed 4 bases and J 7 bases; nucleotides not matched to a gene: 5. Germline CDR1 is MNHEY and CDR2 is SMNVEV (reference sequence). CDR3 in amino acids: CASSSAGQGQPQHF. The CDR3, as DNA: TGTGCCAGCAGTTCCGCGGGACAGGGCCAGCCCCAGCATTTT.

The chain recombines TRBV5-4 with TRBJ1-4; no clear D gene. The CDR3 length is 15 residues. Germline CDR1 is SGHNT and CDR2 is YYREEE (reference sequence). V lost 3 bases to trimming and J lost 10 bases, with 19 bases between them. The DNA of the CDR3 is TGTGCCAGCAGCTCTGGGAGGGCCCAAGTAGGAAAACTGTTTTTT. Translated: CASSSGRAQVGKLFF. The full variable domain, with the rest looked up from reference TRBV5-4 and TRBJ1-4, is ETGVTQSPTHLIKTRGQQVTLRCSSQSGHNTVSWYQQALGQGPQFIFQYYREEENGRGNFPPRFSGLQFPNYSSELNVNALELDDSALYLCASSSGRAQVGKLFFGSGTQLSVL.

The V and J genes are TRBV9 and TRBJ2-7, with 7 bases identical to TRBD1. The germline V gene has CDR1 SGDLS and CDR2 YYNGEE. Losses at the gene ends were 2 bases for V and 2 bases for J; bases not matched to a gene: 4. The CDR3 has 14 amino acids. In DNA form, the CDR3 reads TGTGCCAGCAGCGTTACAGGGGTCCCCTACGAGCAGTACTTC. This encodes CASSVTGVPYEQYF.

CDR3: CASSPQVIQGVYQPQHF. The CDR3 coding sequence is TGTGCCAGCAGCCCCCAGGTCATTCAGGGCGTTTATCAGCCCCAGCATTTT. This sequence joins TRBV28 and TRBJ1-5; possible D gene TRBD1, 5 bases. The germline V and J ends were trimmed by 6 bases and 5 bases, with 23 bases remaining between them. The CDR3 is made up of 17 amino acids. Germline CDR1 and CDR2: MDHEN and SYDVKM.

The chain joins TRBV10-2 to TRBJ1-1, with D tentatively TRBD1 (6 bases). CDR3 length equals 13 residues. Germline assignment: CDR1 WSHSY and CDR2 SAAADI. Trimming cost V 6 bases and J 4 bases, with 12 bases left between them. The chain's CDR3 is CASRLTGSTEAFF. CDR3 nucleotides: TGCGCCAGCAGACTTACAGGGAGCACTGAAGCTTTCTTT.

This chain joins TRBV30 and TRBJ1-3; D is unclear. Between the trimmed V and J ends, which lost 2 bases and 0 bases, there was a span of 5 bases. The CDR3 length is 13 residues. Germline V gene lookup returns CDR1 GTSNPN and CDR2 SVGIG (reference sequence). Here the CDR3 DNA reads TGTGCCTGGAGTCCCAACTCTGGAAACACCATATATTTT. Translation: CAWSPNSGNTIYF.

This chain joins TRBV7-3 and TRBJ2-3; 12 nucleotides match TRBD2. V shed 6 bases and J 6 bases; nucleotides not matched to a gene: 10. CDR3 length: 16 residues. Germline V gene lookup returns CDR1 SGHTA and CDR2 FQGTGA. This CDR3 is CASRSGLAGLRDTQYF. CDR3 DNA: TGTGCCAGCAGATCCGGACTAGCGGGGTTACGGGATACGCAGTATTTT.

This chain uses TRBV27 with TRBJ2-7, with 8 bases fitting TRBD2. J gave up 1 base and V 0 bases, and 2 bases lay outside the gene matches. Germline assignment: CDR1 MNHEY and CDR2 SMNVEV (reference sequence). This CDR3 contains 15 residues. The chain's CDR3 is CASSLSTSASYEQYF. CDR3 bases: TGTGCCAGCAGTTTATCGACTAGCGCGTCCTACGAGCAGTACTTC.

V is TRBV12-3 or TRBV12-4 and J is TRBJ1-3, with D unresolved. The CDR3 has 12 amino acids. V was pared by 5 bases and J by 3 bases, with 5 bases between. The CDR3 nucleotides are TGTGCCAGCAGTACTGATGGAAACACCATATATTTT. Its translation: CASSTDGNTIYF.

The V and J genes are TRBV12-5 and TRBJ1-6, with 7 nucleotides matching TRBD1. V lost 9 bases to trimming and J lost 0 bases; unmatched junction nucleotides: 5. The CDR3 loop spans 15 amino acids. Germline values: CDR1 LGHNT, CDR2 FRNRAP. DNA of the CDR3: TGTGCTAGCTCACAGGGGACCTCCTATAATTCACCCCTCCACTTT. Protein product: CASSQGTSYNSPLHF.

The CDR3 DNA reads TGTGCCACCACATCGCGGGGGGGCCAGGATGAGCAGTTCTTC. It yields the protein CATTSRGGQDEQFF. V usage is TRBV2 and J usage is TRBJ2-1, with 9 bases lining up with TRBD2. V shed 10 bases and J 8 bases; nucleotides not matched to a gene: 12. The CDR3 loop spans 14 amino acids. Germline CDR1 and CDR2: SNHLY and FYNNEI.

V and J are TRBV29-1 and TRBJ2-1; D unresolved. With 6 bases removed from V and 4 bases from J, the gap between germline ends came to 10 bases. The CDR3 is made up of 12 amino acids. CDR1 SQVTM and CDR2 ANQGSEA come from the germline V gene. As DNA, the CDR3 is TGCAGCGTCACCCCCGAGTACAATGAGCAGTTCTTC. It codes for CSVTPEYNEQFF.

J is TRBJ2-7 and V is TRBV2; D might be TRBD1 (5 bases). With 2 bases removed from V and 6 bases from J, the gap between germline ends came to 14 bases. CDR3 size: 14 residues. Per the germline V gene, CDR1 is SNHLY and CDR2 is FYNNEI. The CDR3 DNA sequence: TGTGCCAGCAGTGAATCCAGGGTAGGTGGCGAGCAGTACTTC. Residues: CASSESRVGGEQYF.

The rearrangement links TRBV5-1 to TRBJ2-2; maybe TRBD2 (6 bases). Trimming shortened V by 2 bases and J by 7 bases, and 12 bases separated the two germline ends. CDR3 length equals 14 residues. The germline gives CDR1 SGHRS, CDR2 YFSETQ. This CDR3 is CASSLGQEGGELFF. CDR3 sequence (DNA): TGCGCCAGCAGCTTAGGGCAGGAGGGCGGGGAGCTGTTTTTT.

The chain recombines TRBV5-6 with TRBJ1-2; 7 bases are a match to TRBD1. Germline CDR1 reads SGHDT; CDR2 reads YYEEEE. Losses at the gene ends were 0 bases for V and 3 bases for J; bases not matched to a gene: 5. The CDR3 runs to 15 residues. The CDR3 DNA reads TGTGCCAGCAGCTTGGAGGTCAGGGGGGACTATGGCTACACCTTC. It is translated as CASSLEVRGDYGYTF.

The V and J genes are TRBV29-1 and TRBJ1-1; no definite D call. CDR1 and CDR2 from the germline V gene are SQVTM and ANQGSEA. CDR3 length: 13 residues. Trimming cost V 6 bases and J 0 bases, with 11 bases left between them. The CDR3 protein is CSVTGRMNTEAFF. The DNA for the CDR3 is TGCAGCGTCACGGGGAGGATGAACACTGAAGCTTTCTTT.

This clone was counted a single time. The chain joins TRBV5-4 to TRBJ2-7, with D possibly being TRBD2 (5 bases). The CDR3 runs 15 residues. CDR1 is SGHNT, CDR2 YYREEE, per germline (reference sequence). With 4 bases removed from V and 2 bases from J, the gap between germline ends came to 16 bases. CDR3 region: CASSLGLALTYEQYF. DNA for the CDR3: TGTGCCAGCAGCCTAGGACTGGCTCTCACCTACGAGCAGTACTTC.

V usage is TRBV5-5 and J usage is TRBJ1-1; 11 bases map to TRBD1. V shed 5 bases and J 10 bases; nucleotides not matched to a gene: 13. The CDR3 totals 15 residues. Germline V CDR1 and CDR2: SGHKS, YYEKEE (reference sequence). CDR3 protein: CASSSAGTGGLGAFF. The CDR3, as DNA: TGTGCCAGCAGTAGCGCCGGGACAGGGGGTTTGGGAGCTTTCTTT.